In this sample, the clone carrying this TCR beta chain turned up many times. About 10 ml of fresh blood yielded the PBMCs by density gradient. Amplification of the TCR beta CDR3 regions used RNA transcripts (as template). Amplification began with first-round RT-PCR using HTBI primers, then second-round multiplex PCR was performed. TCRdb processed the multiplex PCR reads anew with MiXCR; each CDR3 protein has one entry. This table has approximately 210,000 distinct CDR3 sequences, roughly a fifth appearing once. The V and J ends lost 3 bases and 4 bases, in that order; junction bases with no gene match: 10. The CDR3 covers 15 residues. Germline values: CDR1 GTSNPN, CDR2 SVGIG (reference sequence). This specimen comes from a study of Graves' ophthalmopathy and Graves' hyperthyroidism.

V and J are TRBV30 and TRBJ2-7; 9 bases align to TRBD1. The sample was peripheral blood. The TCR comes from a woman in her fifties or sixties with Graves' ophthalmopathy. The CDR3 DNA reads TGTGCCTGGAGACCGCCGGGACAGGGTGTGTACGAGCAGTACTTC. Protein sequence: CAWRPPGQGVYEQYF.